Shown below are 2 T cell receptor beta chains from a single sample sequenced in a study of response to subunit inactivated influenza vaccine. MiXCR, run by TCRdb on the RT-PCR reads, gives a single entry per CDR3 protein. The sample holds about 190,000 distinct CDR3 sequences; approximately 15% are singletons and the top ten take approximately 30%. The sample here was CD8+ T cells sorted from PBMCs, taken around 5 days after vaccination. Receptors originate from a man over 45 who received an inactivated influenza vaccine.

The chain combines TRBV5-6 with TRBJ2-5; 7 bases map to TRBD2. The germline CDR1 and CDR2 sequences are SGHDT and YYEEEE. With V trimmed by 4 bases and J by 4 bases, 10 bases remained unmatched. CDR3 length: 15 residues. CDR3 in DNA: TGTGCCAGCAGCCTCGGAGTGGGGGGGATAGAGACCCAGTACTTC. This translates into CASSLGVGGIETQYF.

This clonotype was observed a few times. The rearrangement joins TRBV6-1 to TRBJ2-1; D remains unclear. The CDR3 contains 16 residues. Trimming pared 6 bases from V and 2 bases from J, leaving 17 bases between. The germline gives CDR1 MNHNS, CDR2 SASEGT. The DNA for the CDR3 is TGTGCCAGCAGCAACGGCCCGGGTGTTGCCTACAATGAGCAGTTCTTC. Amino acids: CASSNGPGVAYNEQFF.